The 5 T cell receptor beta chains below all came from one sample that was sequenced in a study of cytomegalovirus exposure and HLA in healthy donors. The PCR was carried out with 60 Vbeta primers and 13 Jbeta primers. Sequencing was performed with immunoSEQ multiplex PCR; in TCRdb, only in-frame clones are kept and a portion is missing. The sample lists fewer than 250,000 clones, about 80% occurring once. Material for sequencing was PBMCs. Receptors were obtained from a girl aged 5 to 17 in good health and CMV-seronegative.

The V gene is TRBV14, the J gene TRBJ2-5; D may be TRBD2 (5 bases). Per germline, CDR1 SGHDN and CDR2 FVKESK. This CDR3 spans 15 amino acids. The germline V and J ends were trimmed by 0 bases and 7 bases, with 15 bases remaining between them. CDR3 nucleotide sequence: TGTGCCAGCAGCCAAGATCAGGCCACCGCGGGGACCCAGTACTTC. Translation gives CASSQDQATAGTQYF.

This clone was observed a handful of times. The chain uses TRBV29-1 and TRBJ1-1; 9 bases line up with TRBD1. The germline gives CDR1 SQVTM, CDR2 ANQGSEA. The junction had 1 base not matched to a gene; V was cut back by 4 bases and J by 4 bases. This CDR3 contains 12 residues. Here the CDR3 DNA reads TGCAGCGTTGTGACAGGGGGCACTGAAGCTTTCTTT. Its translation: CSVVTGGTEAFF.

This clone showed up just a few times. The chain uses TRBV5-6 and TRBJ1-1; no definite D call. The germline V gene has CDR1 SGHDT and CDR2 YYEEEE. V lost 0 bases to trimming and J lost 6 bases, with 9 bases between them. This CDR3 has 13 residues. CDR3: CASSLATSPEAFF. The CDR3 coding sequence is TGTGCCAGCAGCTTGGCGACATCTCCTGAAGCTTTCTTT.

The chain carries TRBV29-1 and TRBJ1-1; the D is unclear. The CDR3 has 14 amino acids. Germline lookup yields CDR1 SQVTM and CDR2 ANQGSEA. With 4 bases removed from V and 1 base from J, the gap between germline ends came to 13 bases. For the CDR3, the DNA is TGCAGCGTTGTCTCCCTGGCTCGGAACACTGAAGCTTTCTTT. Translating gives CSVVSLARNTEAFF.

The CDR3 protein is CARLRDTQGYGYTF. The DNA of the CDR3 is TGTGCCAGGCTCCGGGACACGCAGGGCTATGGCTACACCTTC. The V and J genes are TRBV2 and TRBJ1-2; the D gene is possibly TRBD1 (6 bases). Germline lookup yields CDR1 SNHLY and CDR2 FYNNEI. The CDR3 has 14 residues. Trimming cost V 9 bases and J 4 bases, with 18 bases left between them.